This record concerns one TCR beta chain sequence. Sequencing was performed with immunoSEQ multiplex PCR; in TCRdb, only in-frame clones are kept and a portion is missing. This sample has about 40,000 clones, with approximately 88% found just once. These data are taken from a study of T cell changes during pregnancy in multiple sclerosis. This CDR3 comprises 16 residues. CDR1 MNHEY and CDR2 SVGAGI come from the germline V gene. The trim removed 1 base at V and 8 bases at J, leaving 12 bases unmatched. The V and J genes are TRBV6-5 and TRBJ1-2, with 8 nucleotides matching TRBD1. This TCR derives from a female donor in good health, enrolled as a control in a pregnancy study. The input for sequencing was peripheral blood, taken in the first trimester of pregnancy. This CDR3 reads CASSYFDLQGAWGYTF. The CDR3 region has the DNA TGTGCCAGCAGTTACTTCGACCTTCAGGGGGCGTGGGGCTACACCTTC.